This paragraph covers one TCR beta chain sequence. The CDR3 runs to 13 residues. Looked up from germline, CDR1 is GTSNPN and CDR2 is SVGIG (reference sequence). Trimming cost V 3 bases and J 12 bases, with 21 bases left between them. This specimen comes from a study of blood T cell repertoires in COVID-19. In the study overall: T cells, B-cell-depleted T cells, or PBMCs supplied cDNA or gDNA.

The protocol was immunoSEQ multiplex PCR, while the TCRdb copy is restricted to in-frame clones and leaves out a portion. This sample has tens of thousands of clones, with over 60% found just once. The V and J genes are TRBV30 and TRBJ2-7; D is perhaps TRBD1 (7 bases). The sample comprised peripheral blood. The source of this sequence is a woman aged 65 to 85 with acute or convalescent COVID-19. CDR3 in amino acids: CAWSLGGQNTAYF. As DNA, the CDR3 is TGTGCCTGGAGCCTGGGGGGACAGAATACTGCGTACTTC. The full variable domain, in which reference TRBV30 and TRBJ2-7 provide the parts outside the CDR3, is SQTIHQWPATLVQPVGSPLSLECTVEGTSNPNLYWYRQAAGRGLQLLFYSVGIGQISSEVPQNLSASRPQDRQFILSSKKLLLSDSGFYLCAWSLGGQNTAYFGPGTRLTVT.